The rows below give T cell receptor beta chains drawn from one sample of a study of blood T cell repertoires in COVID-19. Some clones are missing from TCRdb's copy, which holds only in-frame ones; the method was immunoSEQ multiplex PCR. The table records around 100,000 clones, 80% to 90% of them present only once. Sequencing was performed on peripheral blood. These receptors came from a woman older than 75 with acute or convalescent COVID-19. CDR3s leave out the opening cysteine and the closing phenylalanine or tryptophan. The order of the fields is CDR3 protein, CDR3 length, V gene, J gene.

CDR3: ASSLNRVTSEQY; length: 12; V: TRBV27; J: TRBJ2-7
CDR3: ASSEAGIGNTIY; length: 12; V: TRBV2; J: TRBJ1-3
CDR3: ASSPPGPFGGYT; length: 12; V: TRBV28; J: TRBJ1-2
CDR3: AISGSSGGYTQY; length: 12; V: TRBV10-3; J: TRBJ2-3
CDR3: ASSLWTGKYTGELF; length: 14; V: TRBV19; J: TRBJ2-2
CDR3: ASSQEGRRLAEYEQY; length: 15; V: TRBV4-1; J: TRBJ2-7
CDR3: ASSVAGATDTQY; length: 12; V: TRBV18; J: TRBJ2-3
CDR3: ASSEYGGVYEQY; length: 12; V: TRBV25-1; J: TRBJ2-7
CDR3: SASLSGGTYNEQF; length: 13; V: TRBV29-1; J: TRBJ2-1
CDR3: ASRTGTGISNQPQH; length: 14; V: TRBV27; J: TRBJ1-5